The present entry profiles one T cell receptor (beta chain) with its context. This sample was included in a study of blood T cell repertoires in COVID-19. About the study: Acute and convalescent COVID-19 specimens originated in the United States, Italy and Spain. The analysed material was cDNA or gDNA that came from T cells, B-cell-depleted T cells, or PBMCs.

Original data processing: Amplifying reference gene primers gave estimates of nucleated cell counts. Clones were sequenced by immunoSEQ multiplex PCR, and TCRdb holds only the in-frame ones, with some missing. V and J calls and clone size are as listed in that table; D and trimming were resolved from the DNA. The table has 77,000 or so clones, roughly 85% seen once. V lost 0 bases to trimming and J lost 5 bases; unmatched junction nucleotides: 18. The CDR3 covers 20 residues. Germline V lookup: CDR1 SGHVS, CDR2 FNYEAQ. The TCR was taken from a man older than 75 with acute or convalescent COVID-19. Specimen: peripheral blood. The rearrangement uses TRBV7-6 and TRBJ2-1, with 8 bases that match TRBD2. Written as DNA, the CDR3 is TGTGCCAGCAGCTTAGCGACGGGGGGGGGATTAGGTCATGGCAACAATGAGCAGTTCTTC. Encoded protein: CASSLATGGGLGHGNNEQFF.